This TCR beta chain was sequenced during a study of blood T cell repertoires in COVID-19. Study-level information: Collection of acute and convalescent COVID-19 samples took place in the United States, Italy and Spain.

The CDR3 covers 15 residues. From germline, CDR1 is LGHNT and CDR2 FRNRAP. Trimming cost V 1 base and J 1 base; bases outside gene matches: 0. Per the original data handling: Estimation of nucleated cell counts was performed using reference gene primer amplification. Here immunoSEQ multiplex PCR was the method, and the copy in TCRdb shows in-frame clones only, minus some. V, J and clone size are taken as reported in that table, and D and trimming were inferred from the DNA itself. In the table there are 200,000 to 250,000 clones, more than 75% of which are singletons. Sample: peripheral blood. The chain carries TRBV12-5 and TRBJ2-3; the match to TRBD2 covers 9 bases. The source is a woman aged 25 to 39 who had recovered from COVID-19. DNA of the CDR3: TGTGCTAGTGGTTTGGGGACTAGCGGCACAGATACGCAGTATTTT. Translating it yields CASGLGTSGTDTQYF.